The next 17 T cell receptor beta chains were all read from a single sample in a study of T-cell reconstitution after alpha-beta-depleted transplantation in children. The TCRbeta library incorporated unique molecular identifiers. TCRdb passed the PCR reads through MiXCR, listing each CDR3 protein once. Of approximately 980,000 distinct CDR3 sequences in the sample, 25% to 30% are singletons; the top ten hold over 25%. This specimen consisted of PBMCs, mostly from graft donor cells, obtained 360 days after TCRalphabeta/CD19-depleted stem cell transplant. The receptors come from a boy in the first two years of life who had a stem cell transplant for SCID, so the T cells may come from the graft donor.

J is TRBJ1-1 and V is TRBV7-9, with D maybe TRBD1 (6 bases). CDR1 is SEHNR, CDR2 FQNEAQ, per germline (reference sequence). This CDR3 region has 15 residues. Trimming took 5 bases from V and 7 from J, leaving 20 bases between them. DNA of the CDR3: TGTGCCAGCAGCCCTTTAACAGGGTCAATCCTTGAAGCTTTCTTT. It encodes CASSPLTGSILEAFF.

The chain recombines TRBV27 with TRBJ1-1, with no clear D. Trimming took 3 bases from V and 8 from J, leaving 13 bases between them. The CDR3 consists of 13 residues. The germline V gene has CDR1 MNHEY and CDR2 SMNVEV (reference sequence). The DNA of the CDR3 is TGTGCCAGCAGTTTGCGAGGGAGAGGCGAAGCTTTCTTT. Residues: CASSLRGRGEAFF.

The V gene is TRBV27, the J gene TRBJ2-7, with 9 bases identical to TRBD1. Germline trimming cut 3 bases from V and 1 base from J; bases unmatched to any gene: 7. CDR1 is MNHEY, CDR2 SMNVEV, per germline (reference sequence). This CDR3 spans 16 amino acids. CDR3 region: CASSFSGGTGSYEQYF. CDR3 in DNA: TGTGCCAGCAGTTTCTCCGGCGGGACAGGGTCCTACGAGCAGTACTTC.

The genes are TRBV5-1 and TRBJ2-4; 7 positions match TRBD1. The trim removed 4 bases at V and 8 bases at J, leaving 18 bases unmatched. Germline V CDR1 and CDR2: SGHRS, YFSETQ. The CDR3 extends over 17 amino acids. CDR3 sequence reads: CASSPTTGWGPKDIQYF. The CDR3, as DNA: TGCGCCAGCAGCCCGACGACAGGGTGGGGTCCCAAGGACATTCAGTACTTC.

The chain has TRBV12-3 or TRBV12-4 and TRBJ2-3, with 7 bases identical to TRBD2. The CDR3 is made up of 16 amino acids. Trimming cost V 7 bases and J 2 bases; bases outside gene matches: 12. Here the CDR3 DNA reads TGTGCCAGCAAACCACACGTCGGGGGGTTCACAGATACGCAGTATTTT. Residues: CASKPHVGGFTDTQYF.

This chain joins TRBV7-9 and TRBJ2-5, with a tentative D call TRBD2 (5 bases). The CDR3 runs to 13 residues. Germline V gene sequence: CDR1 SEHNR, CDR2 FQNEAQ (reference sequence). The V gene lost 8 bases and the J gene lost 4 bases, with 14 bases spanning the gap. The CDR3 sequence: CASRAAGRETQYF. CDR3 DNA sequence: TGTGCCAGCCGCGCGGCTGGGAGAGAGACCCAGTACTTC.

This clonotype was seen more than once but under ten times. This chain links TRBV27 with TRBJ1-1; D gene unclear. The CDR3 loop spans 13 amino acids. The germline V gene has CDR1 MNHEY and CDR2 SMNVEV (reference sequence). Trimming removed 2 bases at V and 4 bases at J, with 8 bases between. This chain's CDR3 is CASSLQAGTEAFF. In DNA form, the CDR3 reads TGTGCCAGCAGTTTACAGGCGGGCACTGAAGCTTTCTTT.

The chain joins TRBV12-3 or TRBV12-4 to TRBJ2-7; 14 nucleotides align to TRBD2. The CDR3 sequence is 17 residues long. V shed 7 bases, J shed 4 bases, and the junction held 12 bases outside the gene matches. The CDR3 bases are TGTGCCAGCAACAAAATGGGACTAGCGGGGGCTAGGTACGAGCAGTACTTC. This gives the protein CASNKMGLAGARYEQYF.

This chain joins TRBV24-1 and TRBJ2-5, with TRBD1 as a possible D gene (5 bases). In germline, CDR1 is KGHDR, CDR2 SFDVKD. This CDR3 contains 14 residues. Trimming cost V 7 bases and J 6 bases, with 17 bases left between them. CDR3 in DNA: TGTGCCACCAGCACCGACAGTTCTACAAAGACCCAGTACTTC. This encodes CATSTDSSTKTQYF.

The CDR3 nucleotides are TGCGCCAGCAGCCTCGGGACTAGCCTCACAGATACGCAGTATTTT. It is translated as CASSLGTSLTDTQYF. The gene calls are TRBV4-3 and TRBJ2-3; 9 positions agree with TRBD2. From germline, CDR1 is LGHNA and CDR2 YSLEER. This CDR3 is 15 amino acids long. The J segment lost 2 bases and the V segment lost 4 bases, leaving 4 bases of the junction unmatched.

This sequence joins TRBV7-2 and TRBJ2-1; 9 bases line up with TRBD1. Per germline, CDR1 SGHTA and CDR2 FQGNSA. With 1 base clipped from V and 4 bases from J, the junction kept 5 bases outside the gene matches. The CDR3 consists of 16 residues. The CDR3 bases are TGTGCCAGCAGCTTAGGGGACAGGGATGTATACAATGAGCAGTTCTTC. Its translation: CASSLGDRDVYNEQFF. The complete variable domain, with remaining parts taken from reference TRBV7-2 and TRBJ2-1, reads GAGVSQSPSNKVTEKGKDVELRCDPISGHTALYWYRQSLGQGLEFLIYFQGNSAPDKSGLPSDRFSAERTGGSVSTLTIQRTQQEDSAVYLCASSLGDRDVYNEQFFGPGTRLTVL.

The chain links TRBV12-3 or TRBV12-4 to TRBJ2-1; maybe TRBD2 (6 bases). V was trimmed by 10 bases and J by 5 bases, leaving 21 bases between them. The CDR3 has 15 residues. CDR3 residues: CATSPSSGINNEQFF. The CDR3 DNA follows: TGTGCCACCAGCCCAAGTAGCGGTATCAACAATGAGCAGTTCTTC.

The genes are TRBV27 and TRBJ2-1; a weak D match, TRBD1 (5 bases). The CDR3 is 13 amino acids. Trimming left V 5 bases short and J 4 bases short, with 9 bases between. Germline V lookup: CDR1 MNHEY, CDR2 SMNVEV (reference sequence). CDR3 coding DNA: TGTGCCAGCAGTGGGGCCCTATACAATGAGCAGTTCTTC. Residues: CASSGALYNEQFF.

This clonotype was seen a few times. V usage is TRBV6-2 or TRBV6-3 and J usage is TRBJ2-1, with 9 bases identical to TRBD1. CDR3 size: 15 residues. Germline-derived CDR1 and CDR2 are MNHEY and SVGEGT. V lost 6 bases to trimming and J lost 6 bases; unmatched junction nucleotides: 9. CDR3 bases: TGTGCCAGCAGCCCCGGGACAGGGTTTTTCAATGAGCAGTTCTTC. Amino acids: CASSPGTGFFNEQFF.

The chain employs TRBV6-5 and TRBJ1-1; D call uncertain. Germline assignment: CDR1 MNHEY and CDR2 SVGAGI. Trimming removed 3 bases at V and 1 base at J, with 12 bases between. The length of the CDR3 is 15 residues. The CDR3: CASSYSRLPNTEAFF. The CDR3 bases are TGTGCCAGCAGTTATTCCCGACTTCCGAACACTGAAGCTTTCTTT.

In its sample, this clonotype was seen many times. The CDR3 is CASSPGLAGTDTQYF. CDR3 nucleotide sequence: TGTGCCAGTAGTCCGGGACTAGCGGGCACAGATACGCAGTATTTT. This chain joins TRBV18 and TRBJ2-3; TRBD2 agrees at 11 bases. Germline CDR1 reads KGHSH; CDR2 reads LQKENI. V dropped 9 bases and J dropped 1; count of bases not matched to a gene: 6. The CDR3 consists of 15 residues.

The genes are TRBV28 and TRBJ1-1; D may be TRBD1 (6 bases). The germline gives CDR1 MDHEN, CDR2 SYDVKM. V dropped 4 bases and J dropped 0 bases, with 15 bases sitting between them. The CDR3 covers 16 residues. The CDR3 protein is CASSSLDSPMNTEAFF. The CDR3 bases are TGTGCCAGCAGTTCCCTGGACAGCCCCATGAACACTGAAGCTTTCTTT.